This T cell receptor (beta chain) stems from a study of blood T cell repertoires in COVID-19. TCRdb's table, derived via immunoSEQ multiplex PCR, lists solely in-frame clones and lacks some. Of approximately 170,000 clones in the sample, 70% to 90% were seen once. The CDR3 sequence is 14 residues long. CDR1 and CDR2 (germline): SNHLY, FYNNEI. V lost 7 bases to trimming and J lost 4 bases; unmatched junction nucleotides: 5. This TCR was sampled from a woman in her late teens or twenties who had recovered from COVID-19. The source material was PBMCs or T cells enriched from blood (not recorded which). The chain employs TRBV2 and TRBJ2-7, with 12 bases matching TRBD2. DNA for the CDR3: TGTGCCAGCAAGGAACTAGCGGGAGGTTACGAGCAGTACTTC. Translation gives CASKELAGGYEQYF.